The T cell receptor beta chain under discussion was sequenced for a study of PD-1 blockade in classical Hodgkin lymphoma. The CDR3 spans 13 residues. Per germline, CDR1 KGHSH and CDR2 LQKENI. Trimming removed 0 bases at V and 4 bases at J, with 7 bases between. Assay: immunoSEQ multiplex PCR; the TCRdb copy retains only in-frame clones and omits some. Here the sample spans approximately 17,000 clones, roughly 80% being singletons. Each patient's relapse followed autologous stem cell transplantation, and brentuximab vedotin exposure varied. The sample consisted of peripheral blood mononuclear cells (PBMCs), taken at baseline. This rearrangement joins TRBV18 to TRBJ2-7; no clear D gene. The sequence was obtained from a human donor with classical Hodgkin lymphoma. The CDR3 region has the DNA TGTGCCAGCTCACCACCTAGTTTGTACGAGCAGTACTTC. It specifies CASSPPSLYEQYF.